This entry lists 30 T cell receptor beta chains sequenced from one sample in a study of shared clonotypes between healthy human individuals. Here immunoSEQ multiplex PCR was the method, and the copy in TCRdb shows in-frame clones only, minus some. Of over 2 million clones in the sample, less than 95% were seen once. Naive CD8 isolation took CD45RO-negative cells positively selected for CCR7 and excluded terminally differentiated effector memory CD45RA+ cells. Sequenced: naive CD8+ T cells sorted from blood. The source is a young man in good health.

The CDR3 region is CASSIYPGLSTGELFF. In DNA, the CDR3 is TGTGCCAGTAGTATATACCCGGGACTATCCACCGGGGAGCTGTTTTTT. The chain carries TRBV19 and TRBJ2-2; the match to TRBD2 covers 7 bases. Germline values: CDR1 LNHDA, CDR2 SQIVND (reference sequence). The trim removed 2 bases at V and 4 bases at J, leaving 7 bases unmatched. The CDR3 runs to 16 residues.

CDR3 residues: CASSFISQNYEQYF. The CDR3 DNA reads TGTGCCAGCAGTTTTATAAGTCAGAACTACGAGCAGTACTTC. V is TRBV28 and J is TRBJ2-7; D uncertain. Germline CDR1 is MDHEN and CDR2 is SYDVKM. The CDR3 is 14 amino acids. Trimming left V 3 bases short and J 3 bases short, with 12 bases between.

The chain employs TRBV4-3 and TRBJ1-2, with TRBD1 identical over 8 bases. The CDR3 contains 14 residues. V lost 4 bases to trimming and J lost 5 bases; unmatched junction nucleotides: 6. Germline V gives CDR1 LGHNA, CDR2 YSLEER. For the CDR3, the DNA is TGCGCCAGCAGCCCGTCGACAGGGGAATATGGCTACACCTTC. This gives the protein CASSPSTGEYGYTF.

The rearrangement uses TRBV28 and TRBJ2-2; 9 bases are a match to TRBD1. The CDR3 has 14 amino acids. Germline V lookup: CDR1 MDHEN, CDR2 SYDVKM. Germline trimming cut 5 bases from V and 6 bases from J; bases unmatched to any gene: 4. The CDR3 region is CASSPTGGSGELFF. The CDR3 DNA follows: TGTGCCAGCAGTCCAACAGGGGGCTCCGGGGAGCTGTTTTTT.

CDR3 nucleotide sequence: TGTGCCAGCAGCCTGGAAACCCTTGAGTTGGCAGGAGGGCCGGGAATGAAGACCCAGTACTTC. It encodes CASSLETLELAGGPGMKTQYF. This rearrangement joins TRBV14 to TRBJ2-5; maybe TRBD2 (6 bases). The CDR3 is 21 residues long. CDR1 and CDR2 (germline): SGHDN, FVKESK. Trimming pared 4 bases from V and 6 bases from J, leaving 36 bases between.

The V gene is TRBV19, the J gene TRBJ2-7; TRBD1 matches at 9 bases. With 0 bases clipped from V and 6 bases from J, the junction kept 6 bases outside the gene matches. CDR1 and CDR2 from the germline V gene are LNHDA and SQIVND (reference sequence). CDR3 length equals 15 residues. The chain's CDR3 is CASSIDQGTGREQYF. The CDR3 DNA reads TGTGCCAGTAGTATAGATCAGGGGACAGGGCGCGAGCAGTACTTC.

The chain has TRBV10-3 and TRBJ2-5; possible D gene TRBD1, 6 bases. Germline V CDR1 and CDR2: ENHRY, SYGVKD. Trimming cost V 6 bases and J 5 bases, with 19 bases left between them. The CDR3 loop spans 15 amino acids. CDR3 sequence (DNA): TGTGCCATCAGCGATCAGGGGAAGGGCCTTGAGACCCAGTACTTC. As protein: CAISDQGKGLETQYF.

Written as DNA, the CDR3 is TGTGCCAGCAGCTCCGGGACGGACCTCTCTGGAAACACCATATATTTT. It is translated as CASSSGTDLSGNTIYF. The rearrangement links TRBV7-6 to TRBJ1-3, with D perhaps matching TRBD1 (5 bases). Per germline, CDR1 SGHVS and CDR2 FNYEAQ. The CDR3 has 16 residues. V was shortened by 4 bases and J by 0 bases, with 13 bases between the two germline ends.

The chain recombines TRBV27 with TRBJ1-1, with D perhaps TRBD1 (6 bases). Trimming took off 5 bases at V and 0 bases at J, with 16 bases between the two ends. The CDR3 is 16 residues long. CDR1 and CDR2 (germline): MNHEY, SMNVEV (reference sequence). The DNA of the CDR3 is TGTGCCAGCAGTCCACTCCCGACAGGACTGAACACTGAAGCTTTCTTT. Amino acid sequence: CASSPLPTGLNTEAFF.

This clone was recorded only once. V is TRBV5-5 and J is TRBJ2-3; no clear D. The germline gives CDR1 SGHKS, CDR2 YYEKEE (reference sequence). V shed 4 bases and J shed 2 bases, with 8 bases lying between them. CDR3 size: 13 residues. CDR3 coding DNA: TGTGCCAGCAGCCCCCATATCACAGATACGCAGTATTTT. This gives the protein CASSPHITDTQYF.

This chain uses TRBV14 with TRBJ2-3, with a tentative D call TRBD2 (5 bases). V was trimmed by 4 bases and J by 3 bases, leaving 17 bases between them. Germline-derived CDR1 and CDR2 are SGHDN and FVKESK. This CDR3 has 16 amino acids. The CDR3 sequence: CASSLLTSGITDTQYF. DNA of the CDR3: TGTGCCAGCAGCCTTCTTACTAGTGGGATTACAGATACGCAGTATTTT.

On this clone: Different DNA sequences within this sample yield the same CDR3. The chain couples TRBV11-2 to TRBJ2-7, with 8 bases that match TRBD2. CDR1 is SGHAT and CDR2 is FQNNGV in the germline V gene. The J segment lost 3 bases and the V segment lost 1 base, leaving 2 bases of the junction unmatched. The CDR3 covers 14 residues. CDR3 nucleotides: TGTGCCAGCAGCTTAGCGGGGGGGCTCTACGAGCAGTACTTC. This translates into CASSLAGGLYEQYF. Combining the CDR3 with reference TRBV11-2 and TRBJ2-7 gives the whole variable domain EAGVAQSPRYKIIEKRQSVAFWCNPISGHATLYWYQQILGQGPKLLIQFQNNGVVDDSQLPKDRFSAERLKGVDSTLKIQPAKLEDSAVYLCASSLAGGLYEQYFGPGTRLTVT.

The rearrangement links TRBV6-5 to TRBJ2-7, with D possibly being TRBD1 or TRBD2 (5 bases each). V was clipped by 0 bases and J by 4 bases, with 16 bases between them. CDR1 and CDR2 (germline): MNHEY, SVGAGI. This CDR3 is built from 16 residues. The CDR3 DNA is TGTGCCAGCAGTTACTCGAAAGGGGAACGGGGATACGAGCAGTACTTC. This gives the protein CASSYSKGERGYEQYF.

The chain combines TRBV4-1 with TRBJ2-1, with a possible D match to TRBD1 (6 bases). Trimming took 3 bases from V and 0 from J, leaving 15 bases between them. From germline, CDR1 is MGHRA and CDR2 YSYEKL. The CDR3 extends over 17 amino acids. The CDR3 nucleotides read TGCGCCAGCAGCCATCCGGGACAAATCAGCTCCTACAATGAGCAGTTCTTC. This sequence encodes CASSHPGQISSYNEQFF.

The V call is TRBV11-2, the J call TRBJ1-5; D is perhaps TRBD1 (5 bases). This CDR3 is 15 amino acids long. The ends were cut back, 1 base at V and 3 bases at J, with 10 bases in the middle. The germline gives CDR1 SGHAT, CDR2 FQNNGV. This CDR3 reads CASSLVRRDNQPQHF. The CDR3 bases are TGTGCCAGCAGCTTAGTCCGCAGGGACAATCAGCCCCAGCATTTT.

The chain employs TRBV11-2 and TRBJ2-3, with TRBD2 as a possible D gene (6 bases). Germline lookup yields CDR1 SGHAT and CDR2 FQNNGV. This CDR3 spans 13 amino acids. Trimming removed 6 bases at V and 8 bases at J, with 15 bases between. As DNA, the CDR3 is TGTGCCAGCAGTCCCACTAGCCTCCCTACGCAGTATTTT. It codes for CASSPTSLPTQYF.

This CDR3 is CAWSVRARASGNTIYF. Written as DNA, the CDR3 is TGTGCCTGGAGTGTAAGGGCCAGGGCGTCTGGAAACACCATATATTTT. This rearrangement joins TRBV30 to TRBJ1-3, with D perhaps TRBD1 (5 bases). This CDR3 region has 16 residues. Between the trimmed V and J ends, which lost 0 bases and 1 base, there was a span of 13 bases. The germline gives CDR1 GTSNPN, CDR2 SVGIG (reference sequence).

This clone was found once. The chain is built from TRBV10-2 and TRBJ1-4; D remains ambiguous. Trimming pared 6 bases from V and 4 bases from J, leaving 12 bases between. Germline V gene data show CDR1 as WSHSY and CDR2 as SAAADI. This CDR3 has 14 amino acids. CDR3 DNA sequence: TGCGCCAGCAGGAACGGAACGCGTAATGAAAAACTGTTTTTT. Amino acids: CASRNGTRNEKLFF.

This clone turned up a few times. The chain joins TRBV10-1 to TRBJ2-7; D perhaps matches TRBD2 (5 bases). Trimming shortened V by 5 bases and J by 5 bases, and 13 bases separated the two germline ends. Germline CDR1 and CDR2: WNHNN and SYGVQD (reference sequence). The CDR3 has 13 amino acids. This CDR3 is CASSHDSAHEQYF. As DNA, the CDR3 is TGCGCCAGCAGTCATGATAGCGCGCACGAGCAGTACTTC.

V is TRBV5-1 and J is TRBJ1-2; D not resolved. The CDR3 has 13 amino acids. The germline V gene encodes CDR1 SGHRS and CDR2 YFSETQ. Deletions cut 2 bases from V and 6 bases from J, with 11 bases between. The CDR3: CASSFSLRDGYTF. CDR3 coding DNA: TGCGCCAGCAGCTTTAGCCTCCGGGATGGCTACACCTTC.

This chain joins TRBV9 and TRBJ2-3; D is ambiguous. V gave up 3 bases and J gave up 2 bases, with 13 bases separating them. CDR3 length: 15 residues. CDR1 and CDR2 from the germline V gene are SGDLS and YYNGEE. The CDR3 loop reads CASSAGKAPTDTQYF. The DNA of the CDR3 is TGTGCCAGCAGCGCCGGTAAGGCCCCCACAGATACGCAGTATTTT. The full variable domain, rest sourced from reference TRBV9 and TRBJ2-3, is DSGVTQTPKHLITATGQRVTLRCSPRSGDLSVYWYQQSLDQGLQFLIQYYNGEERAKGNILERFSAQQFPDLHSELNLSSLELGDSALYFCASSAGKAPTDTQYFGPGTRLTVL.

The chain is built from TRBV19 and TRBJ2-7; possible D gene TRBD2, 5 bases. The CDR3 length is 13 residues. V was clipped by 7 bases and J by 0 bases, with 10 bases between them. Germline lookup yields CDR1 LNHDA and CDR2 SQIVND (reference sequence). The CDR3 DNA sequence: TGTGCCAGTACTGAGACTAACTCCTACGAGCAGTACTTC. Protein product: CASTETNSYEQYF.

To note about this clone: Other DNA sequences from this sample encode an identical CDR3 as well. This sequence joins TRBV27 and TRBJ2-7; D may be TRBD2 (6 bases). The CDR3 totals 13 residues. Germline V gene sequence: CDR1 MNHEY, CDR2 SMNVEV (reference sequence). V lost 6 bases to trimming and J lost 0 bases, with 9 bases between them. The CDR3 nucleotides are TGTGCCAGCAGCCGGGGGAGCTCCTACGAGCAGTACTTC. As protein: CASSRGSSYEQYF.

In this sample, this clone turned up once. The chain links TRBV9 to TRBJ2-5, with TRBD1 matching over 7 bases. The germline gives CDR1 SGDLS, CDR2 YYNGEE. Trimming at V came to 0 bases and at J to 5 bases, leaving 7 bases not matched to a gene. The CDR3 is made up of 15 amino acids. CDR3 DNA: TGTGCCAGCAGCGTAGTCGAGGGGGCCGAGGAGACCCAGTACTTC. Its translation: CASSVVEGAEETQYF.

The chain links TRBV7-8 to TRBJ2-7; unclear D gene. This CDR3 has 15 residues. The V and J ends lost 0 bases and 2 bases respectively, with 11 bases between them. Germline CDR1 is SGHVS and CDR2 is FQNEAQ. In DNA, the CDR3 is TGTGCCAGCAGCTTAGCGCCGGCAGGCCCCTACGAGCAGTACTTC. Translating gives CASSLAPAGPYEQYF.

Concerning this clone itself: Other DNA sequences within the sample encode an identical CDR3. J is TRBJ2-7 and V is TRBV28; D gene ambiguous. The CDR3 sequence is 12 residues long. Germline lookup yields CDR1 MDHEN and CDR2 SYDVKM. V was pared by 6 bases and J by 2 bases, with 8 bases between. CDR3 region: CASSLPAYEQYF. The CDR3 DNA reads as TGTGCCAGCAGCCTTCCTGCCTACGAGCAGTACTTC.

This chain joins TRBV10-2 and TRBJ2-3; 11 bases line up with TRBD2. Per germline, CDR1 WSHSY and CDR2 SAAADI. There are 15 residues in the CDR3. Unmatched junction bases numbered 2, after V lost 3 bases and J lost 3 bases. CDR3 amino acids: CASSDSGGDTDTQYF. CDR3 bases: TGCGCCAGCAGTGATAGCGGGGGGGATACAGATACGCAGTATTTT.

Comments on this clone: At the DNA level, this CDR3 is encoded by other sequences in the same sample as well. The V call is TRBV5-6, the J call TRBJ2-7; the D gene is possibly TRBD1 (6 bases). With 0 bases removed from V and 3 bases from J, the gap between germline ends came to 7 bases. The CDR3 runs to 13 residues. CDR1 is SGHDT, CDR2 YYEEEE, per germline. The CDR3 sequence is CASSLEGVYEQYF. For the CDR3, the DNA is TGTGCCAGCAGCTTGGAGGGGGTCTACGAGCAGTACTTC. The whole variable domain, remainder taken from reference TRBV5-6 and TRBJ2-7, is DAGVTQSPTHLIKTRGQQVTLRCSPKSGHDTVSWYQQALGQGPQFIFQYYEEEERQRGNFPDRFSGHQFPNYSSELNVNALLLGDSALYLCASSLEGVYEQYFGPGTRLTVT.

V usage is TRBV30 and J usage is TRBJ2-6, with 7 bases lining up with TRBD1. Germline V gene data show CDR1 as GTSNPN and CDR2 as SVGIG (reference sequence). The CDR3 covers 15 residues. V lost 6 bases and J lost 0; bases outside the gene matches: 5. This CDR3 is CACRDSHSGANVLTF. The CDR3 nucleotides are TGTGCCTGCCGGGACAGCCACTCTGGGGCCAACGTCCTGACTTTC.

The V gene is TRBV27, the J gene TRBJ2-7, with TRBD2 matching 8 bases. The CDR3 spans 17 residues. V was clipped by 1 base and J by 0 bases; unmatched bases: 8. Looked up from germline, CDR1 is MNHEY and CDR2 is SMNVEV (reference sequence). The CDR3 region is CASSLLVAGSHSYEQYF. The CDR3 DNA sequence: TGTGCCAGCAGTTTATTAGTAGCGGGATCCCACTCCTACGAGCAGTACTTC.